Each of the 19 T cell receptor beta chains below was sequenced from the same sample in a study of blood T cells in healthy people across ages. A sample-barcoded 5' primer and a J-beta primer mix were used in a second PCR of roughly 6 to 11 cycles. TCRdb re-derived calls from the 5' RACE reads in MiXCR, one entry per CDR3 protein. The data contain more than 1.4 million distinct CDR3 sequences, around 42% of them singletons. What was sequenced was blood. The receptors stem from a woman aged 18-29 years in good health.

The chain couples TRBV5-1 to TRBJ1-6; TRBD1 matches 8 bases. J was trimmed by 11 bases and V by 4 bases; bases with no gene match: 8. The length of the CDR3 is 14 residues. The germline V gene encodes CDR1 SGHRS and CDR2 YFSETQ. CDR3 amino acids: CASSDGQGRAPLHF. The CDR3 bases are TGCGCCAGCAGCGACGGACAGGGTCGGGCACCCCTCCACTTT.

The genes are TRBV29-1 and TRBJ2-1; the match to TRBD2 covers 9 bases. With the DNA end fitting TRBJ2-7 better, the J assignment may be wrong. The V gene's germline CDR1 is SQVTM and CDR2 ANQGSEA. CDR3 length equals 15 residues. The CDR3 here is CSVVRAGGSYNEQYF. CDR3 bases: TGCAGCGTTGTCCGAGCGGGAGGATCCTACAATGAGCAGTACTTC.

For this clonotype: A read error may account for a junction end that differs from germline. This sequence joins TRBV9 and TRBJ2-3; 9 bases are a match to TRBD2. Germline V CDR1 and CDR2: SGDLS, YYNGEE. This CDR3 spans 16 amino acids. The CDR3 DNA is TGTACCAGCAGCGCCGAACCTAGCGGGGCTACAGATACGCAGTATTTT. Residues: CTSSAEPSGATDTQYF. Full variable domain (missing parts from reference TRBV9 and TRBJ2-3): DSGVTQTPKHLITATGQRVTLRCSPRSGDLSVYWYQQSLDQGLQFLIQYYNGEERAKGNILERFSAQQFPDLHSELNLSSLELGDSALYFCTSSAEPSGATDTQYFGPGTRLTVL.

In this sample, this clonotype turned up a few times. CDR3 nucleotide sequence: TGCGCCAGCACCCCGGGGAACACCTATGGCTACACCTTC. Residues: CASTPGNTYGYTF. V and J are TRBV5-1 and TRBJ1-2, with D hard to call. This CDR3 is built from 13 residues. V gave up 6 bases and J gave up 4 bases, with 13 bases separating them. CDR1 is SGHRS and CDR2 is YFSETQ in the germline V gene.

Comments on this clonotype: This could be a read error, since a much larger clone is one nucleotide away. The rearrangement links TRBV10-3 to TRBJ2-5; 7 bases fit TRBD1. The J call is doubtful: the DNA matches TRBJ2-1 better. CDR3 size: 15 residues. Germline CDR1 and CDR2: ENHRY and SYGVKD. CDR3 sequence: CAISETDRSFETQFF. CDR3 bases: TGTGCCATCAGTGAGACGGACAGGAGTTTTGAGACCCAGTTCTTC.

This clonotype was picked up a small number of times. This chain connects TRBV7-3 to TRBJ1-2; TRBD1 aligns across 7 bases. Germline-derived CDR1 and CDR2 are SGHTA and FQGTGA. V was pared by 2 bases and J by 0 bases, with 3 bases of the junction left unmatched. This CDR3 has 15 amino acids. The CDR3 DNA is TGTGCCAGCAGCTTAGAACAGGGGTCTAACTATGGCTACACCTTC. Protein product: CASSLEQGSNYGYTF.

The chain recombines TRBV4-2 with TRBJ2-1, with 11 bases lining up with TRBD2. The trim removed 1 base at V and 6 bases at J, leaving 5 bases unmatched. The germline V gene encodes CDR1 LGHNA and CDR2 YNFKEQ. The CDR3 runs to 16 residues. This chain's CDR3 is CASSQVASGGFNEQFF. In nucleotides, the CDR3 is TGTGCCAGCAGCCAAGTGGCTAGCGGGGGGTTCAATGAGCAGTTCTTC.

CDR3 coding DNA: TGCGCCAGCAGCTATCCGGGGGACGTTTTAAATGAGCAGTTCTTC. Translation gives CASSYPGDVLNEQFF. The chain employs TRBV4-1 and TRBJ2-1; a weak D match, TRBD2 (6 bases). Trimming pared 5 bases from V and 7 bases from J, leaving 18 bases between. The CDR3 covers 15 residues. Germline CDR1 MGHRA, CDR2 YSYEKL.

This clonotype has just a few counts. The chain joins TRBV7-6 to TRBJ2-5, with 15 nucleotides matching TRBD2. Germline V gene lookup returns CDR1 SGHVS and CDR2 FNYEAQ. This CDR3 is 15 amino acids long. Unmatched junction bases numbered 3, after V lost 5 bases and J lost 5 bases. The DNA of the CDR3 is TGTGCCAGCAGCAGGACTAGCGGGAGGGATGAGACCCAGTACTTC. Translating gives CASSRTSGRDETQYF.

The chain combines TRBV19 with TRBJ2-7; D possibly matches TRBD1 or TRBD2 (6 bases each). The CDR3 is 14 amino acids. Germline V gene sequence: CDR1 LNHDA, CDR2 SQIVND (reference sequence). The V end lost 10 bases, the J end lost 1 base, and 17 bases lay between the germline ends. The CDR3 protein is CATSRGENSYEQYF. The CDR3 bases are TGTGCCACTTCTAGGGGGGAGAATTCCTACGAGCAGTACTTC.

The J gene is TRBJ2-3, the V gene TRBV7-2; 12 bases fit TRBD2. The CDR3 contains 16 residues. From germline, CDR1 is SGHTA and CDR2 FQGNSA. The V segment lost 4 bases and the J segment 5 bases; nucleotides outside the gene matches: 7. The DNA for the CDR3 is TGTGCCAGCAGCTCAAGGACTAGCGGGGCCGGAGATACGCAGTATTTT. Translated, it gives CASSSRTSGAGDTQYF.

The chain joins TRBV11-2 to TRBJ1-1; D might be TRBD1 (6 bases). The V gene lost 7 bases and the J gene lost 0 bases, with 21 bases spanning the gap. Looked up from germline, CDR1 is SGHAT and CDR2 is FQNNGV. The CDR3 totals 17 residues. The CDR3 sequence: CASTQGGGLPLNTEAFF. The CDR3 coding sequence is TGTGCCAGCACCCAAGGAGGGGGGCTACCCCTGAACACTGAAGCTTTCTTT.

The CDR3 sequence: CASSYYGQGYNSPLHF. The CDR3 nucleotides are TGTGCCAGCAGTTACTACGGACAGGGGTACAATTCACCCCTCCACTTT. This chain uses TRBV6-5 with TRBJ1-6; 9 bases are shared with TRBD1. This CDR3 spans 16 amino acids. The J segment lost 7 bases and the V segment lost 1 base, leaving 5 bases of the junction unmatched. Germline-derived CDR1 and CDR2 are MNHEY and SVGAGI.

Only a few counts were recorded for this clonotype. The chain joins TRBV2 to TRBJ2-3; 10 bases match TRBD2. Germline V gives CDR1 SNHLY, CDR2 FYNNEI. Germline trimming cut 3 bases from V and 5 bases from J; bases unmatched to any gene: 2. This CDR3 contains 14 residues. The CDR3 DNA reads as TGTGCCAGCAGTGATAAGCGGGAGGGAGATACGCAGTATTTT. Protein product: CASSDKREGDTQYF.

The chain recombines TRBV7-8 with TRBJ1-2, with TRBD1 as a possible D gene (5 bases). Germline CDR1 and CDR2: SGHVS and FQNEAQ. The ends were cut back, 6 bases at V and 3 bases at J, with 11 bases in the middle. The length of the CDR3 is 13 residues. The CDR3 sequence: CASSLMTDYGYTF. CDR3 nucleotides: TGTGCCAGCAGTTTAATGACAGACTATGGCTACACCTTC. The full variable domain, in which reference TRBV7-8 and TRBJ1-2 provide the parts outside the CDR3, is GAGVSQSPRYKVAKRGQDVALRCDPISGHVSLFWYQQALGQGPEFLTYFQNEAQLDKSGLPSDRFFAERPEGSVSTLKIQRTQQEDSAVYLCASSLMTDYGYTFGSGTRLTVV.

The chain is built from TRBV21-1 and TRBJ1-3; the table calls TRBD1, which could not be checked here. TRBV21-1 is listed as a pseudogene. This CDR3 has 19 residues. This CDR3 is CASSGSPGTGVSSGNTIYF. For the CDR3, the DNA is TGTGCCAGCAGCGGAAGTCCCGGGACAGGGGTCAGCTCTGGAAACACCATATATTTT.

This clonotype was counted only a few times. The chain uses TRBV4-2 and TRBJ1-2; 7 bases match TRBD1. CDR3 length: 16 residues. CDR1 and CDR2 (germline): LGHNA, YNFKEQ. The junction had 10 bases not matched to a gene; V was cut back by 4 bases and J by 2 bases. The CDR3 sequence is CASSPYGQGGNYGYTF. CDR3 bases: TGTGCCAGCAGCCCCTATGGCCAAGGGGGCAACTATGGCTACACCTTC.

This clonotype has only a few counts. This chain links TRBV12-3 or TRBV12-4 with TRBJ1-2, with D hard to call. This CDR3 has 13 residues. Trimming removed 3 bases at V and 2 bases at J, with 7 bases between. CDR3 sequence reads: CASSFTPNYGYTF. As DNA, the CDR3 is TGTGCCAGCAGTTTCACACCCAACTATGGCTACACCTTC.

The rearrangement links TRBV20-1 to TRBJ2-1; 13 bases line up with TRBD2. The CDR3 is 14 residues long. V lost 5 bases, J lost 8 bases, and 6 bases stayed unmatched. Germline values: CDR1 DFQATT, CDR2 SNEGSKA (reference sequence). CDR3 nucleotide sequence: TGCAGTGCTTCGGGACTAGCGGGGAGCGATGAGCAGTTCTTC. Translating it yields CSASGLAGSDEQFF.